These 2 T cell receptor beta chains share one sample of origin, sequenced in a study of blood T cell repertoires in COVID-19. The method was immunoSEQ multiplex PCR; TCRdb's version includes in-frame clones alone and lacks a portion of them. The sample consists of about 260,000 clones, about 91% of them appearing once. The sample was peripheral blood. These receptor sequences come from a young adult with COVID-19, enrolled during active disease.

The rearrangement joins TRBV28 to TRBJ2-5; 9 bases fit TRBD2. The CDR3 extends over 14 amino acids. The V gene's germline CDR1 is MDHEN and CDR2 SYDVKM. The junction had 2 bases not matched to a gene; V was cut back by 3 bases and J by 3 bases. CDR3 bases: TGTGCCAGCAGTTTTCTAGCGGGAAAAGAGACCCAGTACTTC. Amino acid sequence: CASSFLAGKETQYF.

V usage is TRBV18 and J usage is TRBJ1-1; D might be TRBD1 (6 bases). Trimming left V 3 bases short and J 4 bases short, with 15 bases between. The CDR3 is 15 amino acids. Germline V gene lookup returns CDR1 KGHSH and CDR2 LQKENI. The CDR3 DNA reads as TGTGCCAGCTCACCCGGTAGACAGGTCCTCACTGAAGCTTTCTTT. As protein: CASSPGRQVLTEAFF.